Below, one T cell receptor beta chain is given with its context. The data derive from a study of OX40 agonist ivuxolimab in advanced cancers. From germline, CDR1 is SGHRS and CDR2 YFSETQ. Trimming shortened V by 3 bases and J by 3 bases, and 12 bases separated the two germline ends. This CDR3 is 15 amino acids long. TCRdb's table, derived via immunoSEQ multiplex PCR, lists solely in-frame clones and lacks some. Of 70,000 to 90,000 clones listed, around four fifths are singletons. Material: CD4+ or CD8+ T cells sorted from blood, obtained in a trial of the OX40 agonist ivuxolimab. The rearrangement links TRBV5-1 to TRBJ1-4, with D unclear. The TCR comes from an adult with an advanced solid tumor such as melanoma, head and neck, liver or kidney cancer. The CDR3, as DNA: TGCGCCAGCAGCTCTTACGGAAGTTCTAATGAAAAACTGTTTTTT. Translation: CASSSYGSSNEKLFF.